This T cell receptor beta chain was captured in a study of shared clonotypes between healthy human individuals. Points from the study as a whole: Only blood was sampled, and tissue TCR repertoires likely differ from blood ones.

V dropped 5 bases and J dropped 5; count of bases not matched to a gene: 7. CDR1 SQVTM and CDR2 ANQGSEA come from the germline V gene. CDR3 length equals 13 residues. Concerning this clone: Antigen unknown.

Sequencing was performed with immunoSEQ multiplex PCR; in TCRdb, only in-frame clones are kept and a portion is missing. The sample lists 2 million to 2.5 million clones, about 95% occurring once. This receptor was identified in a man aged 18 to 30 in good health. V gene TRBV29-1 combines with J gene TRBJ2-5; 8 positions agree with TRBD2. Sequenced material: naive CD4+ T cells sorted from blood. The subset: CD45RA+ positively selected. CDR3 residues: CSVTGRAGETQYF. The CDR3, as DNA: TGCAGCGTTACCGGGAGGGCGGGGGAGACCCAGTACTTC.